Listed here is a single TCR beta chain. The target antigen is unknown. This CDR3 is 18 amino acids long. After removal of 4 bases from V and 3 bases from J, the junction contained 12 bases not matched to a gene. The germline gives CDR1 SNHLY, CDR2 FYNNEI. Some clones are missing from TCRdb's copy, which holds only in-frame ones; the method was immunoSEQ multiplex PCR. The sample has about 20,000 clones, 70% seen once. Antigen-specific CD4+ T cells were expanded with viral peptide pools in the ViraFEST assay before sequencing. With more than 9 days of culture completed, CD4+ T cells were isolated. A half-volume exchange with IL-2 medium occurred on days 3 and 7. This sample was included in a study of vaccination effects on CD4 cells after COVID-19. Study-level findings and limits: No early post-infection timepoints were available in the study, which also included few convalescent patients.

V usage is TRBV2 and J usage is TRBJ2-3; TRBD2 matches 11 bases. Sample: CD4+ T cells from PBMCs cultured with HCoV-229E spike peptides, taken before COVID-19 vaccination. The receptor's source is a human donor who received a COVID-19 vaccine. The chain's CDR3 is CASSAGEGASGGTDTQYF. CDR3 sequence (DNA): TGTGCCAGCAGTGCTGGGGAGGGGGCTAGCGGGGGGACAGATACGCAGTATTTT.